The sequence of this TCR beta chain was determined in a study of T cell changes during pregnancy in multiple sclerosis. Some clones are missing from TCRdb's copy, which holds only in-frame ones; the method was immunoSEQ multiplex PCR. The sample consists of over 50,000 clones, around nine tenths of them appearing once. This clone occurred once. The source of this sequence is a human donor whose cells served as feeder cells for cultures in a pregnancy study. The sequenced sample was peripheral blood from another person, used as feeder cells.

As DNA, the CDR3 is TGCAGCGCTACCCTGCCCGGCACAAACACTGAAGCTTTCTTT. Translated: CSATLPGTNTEAFF. The chain is built from TRBV29-1 and TRBJ1-1; D remains unclear. The V gene's germline CDR1 is SQVTM and CDR2 ANQGSEA. With 7 bases removed from V and 2 bases from J, the gap between germline ends came to 17 bases. The CDR3 covers 14 residues.